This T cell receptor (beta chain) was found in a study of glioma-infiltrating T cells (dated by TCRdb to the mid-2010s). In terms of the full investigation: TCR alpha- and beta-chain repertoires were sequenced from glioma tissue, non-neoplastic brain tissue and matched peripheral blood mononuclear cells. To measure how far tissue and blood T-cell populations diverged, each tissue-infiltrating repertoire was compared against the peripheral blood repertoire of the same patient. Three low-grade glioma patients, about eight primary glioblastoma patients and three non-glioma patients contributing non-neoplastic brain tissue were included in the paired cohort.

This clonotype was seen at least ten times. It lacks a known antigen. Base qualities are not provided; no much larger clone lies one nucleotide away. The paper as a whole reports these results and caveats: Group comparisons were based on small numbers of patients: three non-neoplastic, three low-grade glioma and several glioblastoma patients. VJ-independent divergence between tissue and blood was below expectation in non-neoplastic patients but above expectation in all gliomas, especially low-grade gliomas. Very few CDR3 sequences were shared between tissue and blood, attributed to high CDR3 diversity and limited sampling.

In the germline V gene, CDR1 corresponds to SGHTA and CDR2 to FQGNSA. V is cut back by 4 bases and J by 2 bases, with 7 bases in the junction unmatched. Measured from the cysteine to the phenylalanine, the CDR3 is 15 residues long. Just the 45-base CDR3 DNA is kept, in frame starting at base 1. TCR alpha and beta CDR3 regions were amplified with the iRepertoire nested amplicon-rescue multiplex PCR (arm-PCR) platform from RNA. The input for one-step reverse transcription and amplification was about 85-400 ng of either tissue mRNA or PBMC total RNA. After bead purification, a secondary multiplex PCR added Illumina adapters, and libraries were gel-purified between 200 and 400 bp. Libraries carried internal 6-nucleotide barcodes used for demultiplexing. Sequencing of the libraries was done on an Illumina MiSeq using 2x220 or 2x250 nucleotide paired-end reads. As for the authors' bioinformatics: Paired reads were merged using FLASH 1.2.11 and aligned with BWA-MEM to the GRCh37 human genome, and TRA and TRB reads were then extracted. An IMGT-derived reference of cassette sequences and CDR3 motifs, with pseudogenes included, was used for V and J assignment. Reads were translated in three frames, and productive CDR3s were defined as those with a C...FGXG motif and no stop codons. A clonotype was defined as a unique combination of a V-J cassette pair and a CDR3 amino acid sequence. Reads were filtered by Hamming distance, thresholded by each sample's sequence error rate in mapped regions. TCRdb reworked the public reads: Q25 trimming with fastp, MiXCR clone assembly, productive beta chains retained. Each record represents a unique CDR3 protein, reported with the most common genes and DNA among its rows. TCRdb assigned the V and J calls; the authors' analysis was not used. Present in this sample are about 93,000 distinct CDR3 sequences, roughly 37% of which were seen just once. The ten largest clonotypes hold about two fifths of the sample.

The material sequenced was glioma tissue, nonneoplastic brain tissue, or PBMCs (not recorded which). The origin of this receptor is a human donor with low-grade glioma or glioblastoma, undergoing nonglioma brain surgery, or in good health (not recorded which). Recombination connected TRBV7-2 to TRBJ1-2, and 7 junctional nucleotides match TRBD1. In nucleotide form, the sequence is TGTGCCAGCAGCTCAACGGCGGACAGGAACTATGGCTACACCTTC. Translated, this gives CASSSTADRNYGYTF.